The 20 T cell receptor beta chains reported below all come from one sample, sequenced in a study of shared clonotypes between healthy human individuals. Only CD45RO-negative cells positively selected for CCR7 counted as naive CD8 cells, so terminally differentiated effector memory CD45RA+ cells were excluded. Some clones are missing from TCRdb's copy, which holds only in-frame ones; the method was immunoSEQ multiplex PCR. The sample includes approximately 650,000 clones, nearly 97% of them seen just once. Material for sequencing was naive CD8+ T cells sorted from blood. Receptors were obtained from a woman aged 25 to 39 in good health.

The chain combines TRBV27 with TRBJ2-1; 7 positions agree with TRBD2. After removal of 4 bases from V and 5 bases from J, the junction contained 2 bases not matched to a gene. Germline V lookup: CDR1 MNHEY, CDR2 SMNVEV (reference sequence). The CDR3 has 13 residues. The CDR3 sequence is CASSWGGNNEQFF. The CDR3 nucleotides read TGTGCCAGCAGTTGGGGAGGGAACAATGAGCAGTTCTTC.

CDR3 DNA sequence: TGTGCCAGCAGCGAACGGACAGGGGCCGGGGAGCTGTTTTTT. Translated, it gives CASSERTGAGELFF. The V call is TRBV5-6, the J call TRBJ2-2, with 9 nucleotides matching TRBD1. The CDR3 runs to 14 residues. The V gene end was trimmed by 4 bases and the J gene end by 6 bases; junction bases not matched to a gene: 4. Germline values: CDR1 SGHDT, CDR2 YYEEEE.

The V and J genes are TRBV28 and TRBJ2-2, with D perhaps given as TRBD1 or TRBD2 (5 bases each). The CDR3 consists of 16 residues. The V gene's germline CDR1 is MDHEN and CDR2 SYDVKM. V lost 7 bases and J 0 bases, leaving 15 bases between the germline ends. CDR3 protein: CASIDRDRPNTGELFF. The CDR3 DNA is TGTGCCAGCATCGATAGGGACCGACCGAACACCGGGGAGCTGTTTTTT.

The CDR3 DNA follows: TGTGCCAGCAGTGGGGACGGCTATGGCTACACCTTC. Translation: CASSGDGYGYTF. The V gene is TRBV27, the J gene TRBJ1-2, with D perhaps TRBD1 (5 bases). The CDR3 consists of 12 residues. V was clipped by 5 bases and J by 4 bases, with 8 bases between them. The germline V gene encodes CDR1 MNHEY and CDR2 SMNVEV (reference sequence).

The chain is built from TRBV7-9 and TRBJ2-7, with 11 nucleotides matching TRBD1. The CDR3 is 16 residues long. CDR1 SEHNR and CDR2 FQNEAQ come from the germline V gene (reference sequence). With 5 bases clipped from V and 0 bases from J, the junction kept 6 bases outside the gene matches. The CDR3 loop is CASSAGQGAFSYEQYF. In DNA form, the CDR3 reads TGTGCCAGCAGCGCAGGACAGGGGGCCTTCTCCTACGAGCAGTACTTC.

The chain recombines TRBV4-1 with TRBJ1-2, with TRBD1 identical over 8 bases. The CDR3 length is 16 residues. The germline gives CDR1 MGHRA, CDR2 YSYEKL. The junction had 8 bases not matched to a gene; V was cut back by 0 bases and J by 5 bases. The CDR3 loop reads CASSQEPQGAGYGYTF. DNA for the CDR3: TGCGCCAGCAGCCAAGAGCCTCAGGGGGCAGGTTATGGCTACACCTTC.

The chain links TRBV27 to TRBJ1-2; 8 bases align to TRBD1. This CDR3 contains 14 residues. Germline loops: CDR1 MNHEY, CDR2 SMNVEV (reference sequence). V trimming: 4 bases; J trimming: 4 bases; junction bases outside the gene matches: 5. Written as DNA, the CDR3 is TGTGCCAGCAGTTCCAAGACAGGGGTCTATGGCTACACCTTC. Translated, it gives CASSSKTGVYGYTF.

V and J are TRBV7-6 and TRBJ2-5; 12 nucleotides line up with TRBD2. The CDR3 covers 18 residues. Trimming took 0 bases from V and 0 from J; bases not matched to a gene: 5. Germline V gives CDR1 SGHVS, CDR2 FNYEAQ. The CDR3 region is CASSLARLAGADQETQYF. DNA for the CDR3: TGTGCCAGCAGCTTAGCTAGACTAGCGGGAGCGGACCAAGAGACCCAGTACTTC. Drawing the rest from reference TRBV7-6 and TRBJ2-5, the complete variable domain is GAGVSQSPRYKVTKRGQDVALRCDPISGHVSLYWYRQALGQGPEFLTYFNYEAQQDKSGLPNDRFSAERPEGSISTLTIQRTEQRDSAMYRCASSLARLAGADQETQYFGPGTRLLVL.

The V call is TRBV5-1, the J call TRBJ2-1; 7 nucleotides match TRBD2. The V and J ends lost 0 bases and 7 bases, in that order; junction bases with no gene match: 4. The CDR3 loop spans 14 amino acids. Germline loops: CDR1 SGHRS, CDR2 YFSETQ. CDR3 sequence reads: CASSLGEGGNEQFF. CDR3 DNA sequence: TGCGCCAGCAGCTTGGGGGAGGGTGGGAATGAGCAGTTCTTC.

The chain links TRBV6-5 to TRBJ2-7; D may correspond to TRBD1 or TRBD2 (5 bases each). This CDR3 is 15 amino acids long. CDR1 MNHEY and CDR2 SVGAGI come from the germline V gene. The V end lost 6 bases, the J end lost 5 bases, and 20 bases lay between the germline ends. CDR3: CASSLFEGRRNEQYF. The CDR3, as DNA: TGTGCCAGCAGCCTGTTTGAGGGACGGAGGAACGAGCAGTACTTC.

This chain uses TRBV6-5 with TRBJ2-2; 8 bases fit TRBD1. Unmatched junction bases numbered 7, after V lost 6 bases and J lost 10 bases. The CDR3 totals 13 residues. Germline V gene lookup returns CDR1 MNHEY and CDR2 SVGAGI. The CDR3 is CASRGQGWQELFF. The DNA of the CDR3 is TGTGCCAGCAGAGGACAGGGTTGGCAGGAGCTGTTTTTT.

The V and J genes are TRBV10-3 and TRBJ1-1, with D possibly TRBD1 on 6 matching bases. V was cut by 6 bases and J by 8 bases, with 13 bases left in between. CDR1 is ENHRY, CDR2 SYGVKD, per germline. The CDR3 loop spans 12 amino acids. The CDR3 nucleotides are TGTGCCATCAGAGGGCGGACAGAGGAAGCTTTCTTT. Translating it yields CAIRGRTEEAFF.

This clone occurred once. This chain connects TRBV5-8 to TRBJ1-1; D call uncertain. CDR1 and CDR2 from the germline V gene are SGHTS and YDEGEE. CDR3 length: 14 residues. The V and J ends lost 2 bases and 0 bases respectively, with 8 bases between them. The CDR3 DNA follows: TGTGCCAGCAGCTTAGTATGGGTGAACACTGAAGCTTTCTTT. Translating it yields CASSLVWVNTEAFF.

The chain couples TRBV6-5 to TRBJ2-7, with D possibly matching TRBD2 (5 bases). The V gene's germline CDR1 is MNHEY and CDR2 SVGAGI. The ends were cut back, 2 bases at V and 0 bases at J, with 8 bases in the middle. CDR3 size: 14 residues. The DNA for the CDR3 is TGTGCCAGCAGTTACACCGGACTCTCCTACGAGCAGTACTTC. Translated, it gives CASSYTGLSYEQYF.

This chain links TRBV4-1 with TRBJ2-1; the D is unclear. The CDR3 length is 14 residues. Germline CDR1 MGHRA, CDR2 YSYEKL. V lost 0 bases to trimming and J lost 5 bases, with 8 bases between them. CDR3 region: CASSQELADNEQFF. The CDR3 DNA reads as TGCGCCAGCAGCCAAGAGCTGGCAGACAATGAGCAGTTCTTC.

The V and J genes are TRBV28 and TRBJ2-2; 11 bases match TRBD2. This CDR3 has 14 amino acids. V was pared by 11 bases and J by 3 bases, with 5 bases of the junction left unmatched. The V gene's germline CDR1 is MDHEN and CDR2 SYDVKM. For the CDR3, the DNA is TGTGCCGGCTCTAGCGGGAGGTACACCGGGGAGCTGTTTTTT. Its protein is CAGSSGRYTGELFF.

The rearrangement links TRBV28 to TRBJ1-2, with 7 positions matching TRBD1. Per germline, CDR1 MDHEN and CDR2 SYDVKM. The junction had 8 bases not matched to a gene; V was cut back by 2 bases and J by 5 bases. The CDR3 consists of 15 residues. The CDR3 DNA follows: TGTGCCAGCAGTTTAGTGGTCGGGACAGCATATGGCTACACCTTC. It specifies CASSLVVGTAYGYTF.

J is TRBJ2-7 and V is TRBV29-1; tentative D call: TRBD1 (5 bases). In germline, CDR1 is SQVTM, CDR2 ANQGSEA. This CDR3 comprises 11 residues. Trimming shortened V by 7 bases and J by 4 bases, and 11 bases separated the two germline ends. The CDR3 is CSAYRRYEQYF. The DNA of the CDR3 is TGCAGCGCCTACAGGAGATACGAGCAGTACTTC.

This clone occurred once. The chain uses TRBV19 and TRBJ1-1; a weak D match, TRBD1 (5 bases). This CDR3 is built from 11 residues. V was clipped by 6 bases and J by 7 bases, with 9 bases between them. The germline gives CDR1 LNHDA, CDR2 SQIVND (reference sequence). Here the CDR3 reads CASRTGLEAFF. The CDR3, as DNA: TGTGCCAGTAGAACGGGACTTGAAGCTTTCTTT. Full variable domain (remainder filled in from reference TRBV19 and TRBJ1-1): DGGITQSPKYLFRKEGQNVTLSCEQNLNHDAMYWYRQDPGQGLRLIYYSQIVNDFQKGDIAEGYSVSREKKESFPLTVTSAQKNPTAFYLCASRTGLEAFFGQGTRLTVV.

The J gene is TRBJ1-1, the V gene TRBV4-1; no firm D call. V was shortened by 1 base and J by 6 bases, with 15 bases between the two germline ends. This CDR3 region has 15 residues. Germline V CDR1 and CDR2: MGHRA, YSYEKL. CDR3 bases: TGCGCCAGCAGCCAAGCCGCCCCGAAGGGAGCTGAAGCTTTCTTT. Its translation is CASSQAAPKGAEAFF.